The present entry profiles one T cell receptor (beta chain) with its context. Its antigen is undetermined. The PCR contained 60 Vbeta and 13 Jbeta primers. Profiled with immunoSEQ multiplex PCR; TCRdb holds only in-frame clones, not every one. The data show 130,000 to 150,000 clones, about 82% seen once. The sample is drawn from a study of cytomegalovirus exposure and HLA in healthy donors. Germline CDR1 is SGDLS and CDR2 is YYNGEE. The CDR3 is 16 amino acids. Trimming took 4 bases from V and 5 from J; bases not matched to a gene: 11. Whole-study findings and limits: About 87% or about 30% of the time was how often most TCR beta V segments were productive, according to an earlier analysis. The records held CMV serostatus as the only immune exposure information.

This clonotype was obtained from a male donor in good health and CMV-seronegative. Material: PBMCs. The V gene is TRBV9, the J gene TRBJ1-5, with TRBD1 identical over 8 bases. The CDR3 protein is CASSQSAGGGYQPQHF. Written as DNA, the CDR3 is TGTGCCAGCAGCCAGTCGGCAGGGGGCGGCTATCAGCCCCAGCATTTT.